A few counts support the clone carrying this T cell receptor beta chain. Its antigen is currently unknown. Template-switching 5'RACE yielded the TCR cDNA; a universal primer site and UMIs were added in the process. TCRdb recomputed calls from the 5' RACE reads with MiXCR, one row per CDR3 protein. There are 500,000 to 650,000 distinct CDR3 sequences in the sample; 10% to 15% occur only once, and about 15% lies in the top ten. The record originates from a study of T cells after yellow fever vaccination. Notes on the study in general: Post-booster samples contained most primary-vaccination clones (approximately 95% CD4, about 90% CD8).

The V and J ends lost 2 bases and 2 bases respectively, with 9 bases between them. The V gene's germline CDR1 is LGHDT and CDR2 YNNKEL (reference sequence). The CDR3 runs 14 residues. The chain combines TRBV3-1 with TRBJ2-5, with D uncertain. Sequenced here: PBMCs, sampled on the day of the yellow fever booster vaccination. The receptor's source is a man aged 25-45 years who received the YFV17D yellow fever vaccine. The CDR3 DNA is TGTGCCAGCAGCCAATATGGCGATCAAGAGACCCAGTACTTC. The encoded protein is CASSQYGDQETQYF.